What follows describes a single T cell receptor beta chain. The data originate from a study of CD8+ T cells in alopecia areata. Sequencing relied on a cDNA template that was reverse transcribed from extracted RNA. Generated by immunoSEQ multiplex PCR, the TCRdb table keeps only in-frame clones and is missing some. The data contain 65,000 to 95,000 clones, roughly 50% of them singletons. What was sequenced was NKG2D-high CD8+ T cells sorted from blood. The source of this sequence is a human donor with alopecia areata.

CDR3 protein: CASSLDGSLAGYTF. The CDR3 DNA follows: TGTGCCAGCAGCCTGGACGGAAGCTTGGCTGGCTACACCTTC. The chain employs TRBV27 and TRBJ1-2; D not certain. Trimming took 6 bases from V and 7 from J, leaving 18 bases between them. The CDR3 contains 14 residues. Germline CDR1 and CDR2: MNHEY and SMNVEV (reference sequence).